This TCR beta chain originates from a study of regulatory T cells in long-lasting Graves disease. Overall study results and limits: Persistent disease preferred TRBV28, TRBJ1-2 and TRBJ2-5; new disease, TRBV20-1 and TRBJ2-1.

As to time point: persistent/refractory GD, antithyroid drugs over 5 years with positive TRAb. With RNA extracted from PBMCs as input, the TCR library was made. Trimming pared 0 bases from V and 4 bases from J, leaving 12 bases between. The germline gives CDR1 DFQATT, CDR2 SNEGSKA (reference sequence). The CDR3 spans 14 residues. Arm-PCR with iRepertoire HTBI primers amplified the CDR3 regions for these TCR beta libraries. Each CDR3 protein gets one entry after TCRdb re-called the multiplex PCR reads with MiXCR. The data hold hundreds of thousands of distinct CDR3 sequences, with about 20% observed a single time. In its sample, this clonotype was seen a few times. The antigen is undetermined.

The sequence came from a female donor with Graves disease. This chain joins TRBV20-1 and TRBJ1-1; D is ambiguous. The source was peripheral blood mononuclear cells (PBMCs), collected when the disease was refractory, from a patient treated with antithyroid drugs. Here the CDR3 reads CSAREGSGFTEAFF. The CDR3 bases are TGCAGTGCTAGAGAGGGGAGCGGGTTCACTGAAGCTTTCTTT.